This paragraph reports one TCR beta chain. The antigen remains unidentified. Germline CDR1 reads SGHAT; CDR2 reads FQDESV (reference sequence). The germline V and J ends were trimmed by 5 bases and 0 bases, with 14 bases remaining between them. The CDR3 is made up of 15 amino acids. The record originates from a study of shared clonotypes between healthy human individuals. TCRdb keeps only in-frame clones here, not all; method: immunoSEQ multiplex PCR. The profile shows under 350,000 clones, around 87% of them singletons. Broader study findings: Despite large depth, rarefaction showed incomplete sorted-subset sequencing.

The material sequenced was memory CD8+ T cells sorted from blood. Subset: CD45RO+ cells pooled with CCR7-negative TemRA cells. The TCR sequence derives from a man between 18 and 29 years old in good health. The chain employs TRBV11-1 and TRBJ2-7; D unclear. This CDR3 reads CASSPRQYGSYEQYF. The CDR3 DNA follows: TGTGCCAGCAGCCCCCGCCAGTACGGCTCCTACGAGCAGTACTTC.